Sequencing of this T cell receptor (beta chain) was carried out in a study of response to subunit inactivated influenza vaccine. Notes on the study in general: Every seasonal influenza vaccination brings in few new T cells, the authors suggested.

Germline V lookup: CDR1 SEHNR, CDR2 FQNEAQ (reference sequence). This CDR3 is built from 12 residues. Trimming removed 5 bases at V and 5 bases at J, with 9 bases between. This clonotype came up many times. What it binds is unknown. Each CDR3 protein is one row after TCRdb ran MiXCR on the RT-PCR reads. The table includes 150,000 to 200,000 distinct CDR3 sequences, roughly a tenth detected once. This rearrangement joins TRBV7-9 to TRBJ1-1; D uncertain. Specimen: non-naive T cells sorted from PBMCs, collected more than 35 days after vaccination. This TCR came from a man in his fifties who received an inactivated influenza vaccine. The CDR3 sequence is CASSTTMTEAFF. The CDR3 DNA reads as TGTGCCAGCAGCACAACAATGACTGAAGCTTTCTTT.